These 31 T cell receptor beta chains were all obtained from the same sample, sequenced in a study of T cell repertoires in cytomegalovirus infection. Each CDR3 protein gets one entry after TCRdb re-called the reads with MiXCR. This sample has about 63,000 distinct CDR3 sequences, with 20% found just once. These receptors have no identified antigens. The sequencing here drew on CD8+ T cells from cultured PBMCs, taken from culture after CMV antigen stimulation. These TCRs come from a human donor in good health (CMV status not recorded). Some clones in this sample may be carry-over from other donors' samples.

This chain joins TRBV2 and TRBJ1-2, with D unresolved. This CDR3 is built from 12 residues. CDR1 and CDR2 from the germline V gene are SNHLY and FYNNEI. Written as DNA, the CDR3 is TGTGCGGACCATTCGAGGGTCTATGGCTACACCTTC. Translated, it gives CADHSRVYGYTF.

The chain has TRBV6-5 and TRBJ1-1, with D unresolved. Trimming pared 0 bases from V and 0 bases from J, leaving 17 bases between. Germline V CDR1 and CDR2: MNHEY, SVGAGI. The CDR3 loop spans 18 amino acids. The CDR3 sequence: CASSYSSVWDGMNTEAFF. The DNA for the CDR3 is TGTGCCAGCAGTTACTCCTCCGTCTGGGATGGAATGAACACTGAAGCTTTCTTT.

The chain links TRBV7-3 to TRBJ2-5, with D possibly matching TRBD1 (5 bases). With 4 bases removed from V and 5 bases from J, the gap between germline ends came to 14 bases. The CDR3 length is 14 residues. Germline V gene data show CDR1 as SGHTA and CDR2 as FQGTGA. CDR3 sequence reads: CASSSTEEMETQYF. The CDR3 bases are TGTGCCAGCAGCTCGACAGAGGAGATGGAGACCCAGTACTTC.

This clonotype was counted between two and nine times. This sequence joins TRBV7-2 and TRBJ2-2; 9 bases align to TRBD1. The CDR3 loop spans 16 amino acids. V shed 5 bases, J shed 2 bases, and the junction held 6 bases outside the gene matches. Germline V gene sequence: CDR1 SGHTA, CDR2 FQGNSA. The CDR3 DNA reads TGTGCCAGCAGCCCCCCGGGACAGGGAAACACCGGGGAGCTGTTTTTT. This gives the protein CASSPPGQGNTGELFF.

This clonotype was seen a handful of times. The chain is built from TRBV7-2 and TRBJ1-6, with D uncertain. V lost 0 bases and J lost 0, with 9 bases in between. Germline loops: CDR1 SGHTA, CDR2 FQGNSA. The CDR3 contains 17 residues. The CDR3 spells CASSLATRSSYNSPLHF. CDR3 sequence (DNA): TGTGCCAGCAGCTTAGCGACGAGAAGCTCCTATAATTCACCCCTCCACTTT.

This clonotype has a handful of counts. The chain uses TRBV6-2 or TRBV6-3 and TRBJ1-1; D is undetermined. CDR1 MNHEY and CDR2 SVGEGT come from the germline V gene. V shed 2 bases and J shed 4 bases, with 5 bases lying between them. CDR3 size: 12 residues. The chain's CDR3 is CASSYGVTEAFF. The CDR3 DNA reads as TGTGCCAGCAGTTACGGGGTCACTGAAGCTTTCTTT.

This clonotype was seen only a few times. V gene TRBV6-5 combines with J gene TRBJ2-5; TRBD2 might be the D (6 bases). Trimming took 6 bases from V and 0 from J, leaving 20 bases between them. The CDR3 sequence is 17 residues long. Germline assignment: CDR1 MNHEY and CDR2 SVGAGI. The CDR3 sequence: CASSYPLWRDYQETQYF. CDR3 DNA: TGTGCCAGCAGCTATCCATTATGGAGGGACTACCAAGAGACCCAGTACTTC.

This chain links TRBV10-3 with TRBJ1-2; no firm D call. V dropped 3 bases and J dropped 4 bases, with 18 bases sitting between them. CDR3 length: 16 amino acids. Germline V CDR1 and CDR2: ENHRY, SYGVKD. CDR3 nucleotides: TGTGCCATCAGTGATGGCGGGAAGGGAAAGGGCTATGGCTACACCTTC. Amino acid sequence: CAISDGGKGKGYGYTF.

The chain combines TRBV3-1 with TRBJ2-1, with D unclear. V dropped 3 bases and J dropped 7 bases, with 16 bases sitting between them. The CDR3 runs to 15 residues. Germline V gene lookup returns CDR1 LGHDT and CDR2 YNNKEL (reference sequence). CDR3 region: CASSQSAALGNEQFF. The CDR3 bases are TGTGCCAGCAGCCAGTCGGCCGCCTTGGGGAATGAGCAGTTCTTC.

This clonotype has a handful of counts. The chain recombines TRBV4-1 with TRBJ2-7, with 7 bases lining up with TRBD1. Germline V CDR1 and CDR2: MGHRA, YSYEKL. Germline trimming cut 2 bases from V and 2 bases from J; bases unmatched to any gene: 3. The length of the CDR3 is 14 residues. This CDR3 is CASSQNDRAYEQYF. The CDR3 nucleotides read TGCGCCAGCAGCCAAAATGACAGGGCCTACGAGCAGTACTTC.

This clonotype was counted ten times or more. V is TRBV7-2 and J is TRBJ2-1; TRBD1 matches 7 bases. This CDR3 spans 16 amino acids. Germline V gene data show CDR1 as SGHTA and CDR2 as FQGNSA. The trim removed 5 bases at V and 0 bases at J, leaving 7 bases unmatched. The CDR3 DNA reads TGTGCCAGCAGCCCTAAAGGGGGCACCTCCTACAATGAGCAGTTCTTC. Its translation is CASSPKGGTSYNEQFF.

The chain employs TRBV6-2 or TRBV6-3 and TRBJ1-1; no clear D gene. The CDR3 covers 14 residues. V gave up 2 bases and J gave up 7 bases, with 14 bases separating them. Germline CDR1 reads MNHEY; CDR2 reads SVGEGT. CDR3 sequence (DNA): TGTGCCAGCAGTTACCCCCGACCTCGAGGTGAAGCTTTCTTT. Amino acid sequence: CASSYPRPRGEAFF.

This clonotype was picked up a small number of times. The J gene is TRBJ2-7, the V gene TRBV12-5; 7 bases align to TRBD1. This CDR3 contains 13 residues. After removal of 6 bases from V and 7 bases from J, the junction contained 9 bases not matched to a gene. The germline CDR1 and CDR2 sequences are LGHNT and FRNRAP. The CDR3 sequence: CASGYTGVWEQYF. DNA for the CDR3: TGTGCTAGTGGATATACAGGGGTCTGGGAGCAGTACTTC.

This clonotype was seen only once. The chain couples TRBV7-6 to TRBJ1-1; D call uncertain. The germline CDR1 and CDR2 sequences are SGHVS and FNYEAQ. Trimming took off 7 bases at V and 5 bases at J, with 5 bases between the two ends. This CDR3 spans 10 amino acids. CDR3 amino acids: CASTRTEAFF. The DNA of the CDR3 is TGTGCCAGCACCCGGACTGAAGCTTTCTTT.

This clonotype came up a few times. This chain's CDR3 is CASSKITGSPLHF. Written as DNA, the CDR3 is TGTGCCAGCAGCAAGATAACGGGGTCACCCCTCCACTTT. The chain couples TRBV7-9 to TRBJ1-6; the D is unclear. Germline V gives CDR1 SEHNR, CDR2 FQNEAQ (reference sequence). V shed 5 bases and J shed 10 bases, with 12 bases lying between them. The CDR3 has 13 residues.

This clonotype was seen many times. The chain carries TRBV9 and TRBJ1-2, with D uncertain. Trimming cost V 0 bases and J 2 bases, with 2 bases left between them. The CDR3 spans 12 residues. Germline V gene data show CDR1 as SGDLS and CDR2 as YYNGEE. The CDR3: CASSVGNYGYTF. In DNA form, the CDR3 reads TGTGCCAGCAGCGTAGGCAACTATGGCTACACCTTC.

The genes are TRBV6-1 and TRBJ2-7; TRBD1 aligns across 7 bases. V was pared by 7 bases and J by 6 bases, with 12 bases of the junction left unmatched. In germline, CDR1 is MNHNS, CDR2 SASEGT. The length of the CDR3 is 14 residues. CDR3 coding DNA: TGTGCCAGCACCCTACCTACCGACAGGGCCGAGCAGTACTTC. This codes for CASTLPTDRAEQYF.

The chain has TRBV2 and TRBJ2-4; 9 nucleotides agree with TRBD1. The V gene end was trimmed by 6 bases and the J gene end by 2 bases; junction bases not matched to a gene: 11. Germline CDR1 and CDR2: SNHLY and FYNNEI. The length of the CDR3 is 17 residues. The CDR3: CASRIEGQGFSKNIQYF. For the CDR3, the DNA is TGTGCCAGCAGAATAGAGGGACAGGGTTTTTCCAAAAACATTCAGTACTTC.

The chain has TRBV7-8 and TRBJ1-1; a weak D match, TRBD1 (5 bases). This CDR3 has 16 residues. Germline loops: CDR1 SGHVS, CDR2 FQNEAQ. V lost 8 bases and J 1 base, leaving 20 bases between the germline ends. The CDR3 loop is CASPKGLRMRNTEAFF. In DNA form, the CDR3 reads TGTGCCAGCCCCAAGGGGCTCAGGATGAGGAACACTGAAGCTTTCTTT.

The chain recombines TRBV12-3 or TRBV12-4 with TRBJ1-1; TRBD1 is a possible D gene (5 bases). CDR3 length equals 12 residues. The V gene lost 11 bases and the J gene lost 4 bases, with 14 bases spanning the gap. CDR3 sequence (DNA): TGTGCCTCCGGCCCGGGGACCACTGAAGCTTTCTTT. Translation gives CASGPGTTEAFF.

This clonotype was seen a handful of times. The CDR3 protein is CASRLGGFNQPQHF. As DNA, the CDR3 is TGTGCCAGCAGACTCGGGGGGTTCAATCAGCCCCAGCATTTT. The chain recombines TRBV6-6 with TRBJ1-5; D possibly corresponds to TRBD1 (5 bases). The V and J ends lost 6 bases and 3 bases respectively, with 12 bases between them. CDR1 and CDR2 (germline): MNHNY, SVGAGI (reference sequence). The CDR3 contains 14 residues.

This clonotype was detected a few times. This chain connects TRBV4-3 to TRBJ1-2; no firm D call. CDR1 LGHNA and CDR2 YSLEER come from the germline V gene. The V gene lost 0 bases and the J gene lost 2 bases, with 10 bases spanning the gap. The CDR3 extends over 15 amino acids. The CDR3 coding sequence is TGCGCCAGCAGCCAAGAACGGGAAGCCAACTATGGCTACACCTTC. Translation gives CASSQEREANYGYTF.

The rearrangement links TRBV6-2 or TRBV6-3 to TRBJ1-1; weak D call: TRBD1 (5 bases). From germline, CDR1 is MNHEY and CDR2 SVGEGT. CDR3 length equals 17 residues. Trimming took off 3 bases at V and 0 bases at J, with 17 bases between the two ends. The CDR3 loop is CASSYLPGRSMNTEAFF. For the CDR3, the DNA is TGTGCCAGCAGTTATCTCCCGGGACGGAGCATGAACACTGAAGCTTTCTTT.

The chain links TRBV20-1 to TRBJ2-1, with TRBD1 matching over 9 bases. The junction had 5 bases not matched to a gene; V was cut back by 6 bases and J by 2 bases. Germline assignment: CDR1 DFQATT and CDR2 SNEGSKA (reference sequence). There are 14 residues in the CDR3. CDR3 sequence reads: CSAPTGGTYNEQFF. The CDR3 DNA follows: TGCAGTGCCCCGACAGGGGGGACCTACAATGAGCAGTTCTTC.

The chain is built from TRBV6-2 or TRBV6-3 and TRBJ2-5, with D possibly TRBD1 on 6 matching bases. Germline CDR1 reads MNHEY; CDR2 reads SVGEGT. The CDR3 has 13 amino acids. Deletions cut 2 bases from V and 5 bases from J, with 9 bases between. The DNA of the CDR3 is TGTGCCAGCAGTTACAACAGGGCGGAGACCCAGTACTTC. Amino acids: CASSYNRAETQYF.

This clonotype was seen ten or more times. The V call is TRBV7-2, the J call TRBJ1-2; D remains unclear. The germline CDR1 and CDR2 sequences are SGHTA and FQGNSA. CDR3 length: 14 residues. Trimming took 2 bases from V and 2 from J, leaving 9 bases between them. The CDR3 DNA sequence: TGTGCCAGCAGCTTATTGACGGCGAACTATGGCTACACCTTC. The encoded protein is CASSLLTANYGYTF.

The chain employs TRBV7-8 and TRBJ2-7; 7 bases are shared with TRBD1. Germline V gene data show CDR1 as SGHVS and CDR2 as FQNEAQ. The CDR3 covers 15 residues. V was clipped by 5 bases and J by 3 bases; unmatched bases: 10. The CDR3 region has the DNA TGTGCCAGCAGCCCCCCCGGGACAGAGTACTACGAGCAGTACTTC. Its protein is CASSPPGTEYYEQYF.

This clonotype was observed a few times. The V call is TRBV19, the J call TRBJ1-1; no definite D call. Trimming removed 6 bases at V and 0 bases at J, with 8 bases between. Germline V CDR1 and CDR2: LNHDA, SQIVND (reference sequence). The CDR3 runs 13 residues. CDR3 residues: CASSAHLNTEAFF. The DNA of the CDR3 is TGTGCCAGTAGCGCCCACTTGAACACTGAAGCTTTCTTT.

In this sample, this clonotype turned up many times. CDR3 protein: CASKDRARTEAFF. Written as DNA, the CDR3 is TGTGCCAGCAAGGACAGGGCGAGGACTGAAGCTTTCTTT. The rearrangement uses TRBV27 and TRBJ1-1, with 8 bases identical to TRBD1. Germline trimming cut 7 bases from V and 5 bases from J; bases unmatched to any gene: 6. CDR1 is MNHEY and CDR2 is SMNVEV in the germline V gene (reference sequence). CDR3 length equals 13 residues.

J is TRBJ2-5 and V is TRBV6-1; a weak D match, TRBD2 (6 bases). The CDR3 contains 13 residues. Germline values: CDR1 MNHNS, CDR2 SASEGT. Trimming removed 6 bases at V and 2 bases at J, with 10 bases between. The CDR3 region has the DNA TGTGCCAGCAGCCCCCGGGAGCAAGAGACCCAGTACTTC. Translation gives CASSPREQETQYF.

This sequence joins TRBV6-1 and TRBJ1-5, with D unresolved. Germline CDR1 MNHNS, CDR2 SASEGT. V was pared by 3 bases and J by 6 bases, with 15 bases between. This CDR3 comprises 15 residues. Written as DNA, the CDR3 is TGTGCCAGCAGTGACGGCACCAGGCAACGTCAGCCCCAGCATTTT. Its translation: CASSDGTRQRQPQHF.